The rows below give T cell receptor beta chains drawn from one sample of a study of blood T cell repertoires in COVID-19. TCRdb keeps only in-frame clones here, not all; method: immunoSEQ multiplex PCR. Of 150,000 to 190,000 clones in the sample, 75% to 90% were seen once. Sequenced sample: peripheral blood. The receptors were sampled from a woman aged 65 to 85 with acute or convalescent COVID-19. Each CDR3 is given with its conserved first and last residue. The D gene is left open where the match is weak. Rows give clone size only sometimes, using once, few, many, or a class for an expanded clone.

j_call: TRBJ2-6
d_call: NA
clone_size: NA
v_call: TRBV19
cdr3_length: 17
cdr3_aa: CASSILPEVRGANVLTF
cdr3_nt: TGTGCCAGTAGTATTCTCCCAGAAGTGAGGGGGGCCAACGTCCTGACTTTC

j_call: TRBJ2-3
d_call: NA
clone_size: NA
v_call: TRBV27
cdr3_length: 12
cdr3_aa: CASSSGGDTQYF
cdr3_nt: TGTGCCAGCAGTTCGGGTGGGGATACGCAGTATTTT

j_call: TRBJ2-1
d_call: NA
clone_size: NA
v_call: TRBV6-5
cdr3_length: 12
cdr3_aa: CASRTFTGEEFF
cdr3_nt: TGTGCCAGCAGAACATTCACAGGGGAGGAGTTCTTC

j_call: TRBJ2-1
d_call: TRBD1
clone_size: NA
v_call: TRBV29-1
cdr3_length: 12
cdr3_aa: CSVERDRPEQFF
cdr3_nt: TGCAGCGTTGAACGGGACAGACCAGAGCAGTTCTTC

j_call: TRBJ2-3
d_call: NA
clone_size: NA
v_call: TRBV19
cdr3_length: 15
cdr3_aa: CASSLAGLFADTQYF
cdr3_nt: TGTGCCAGTAGTTTGGCAGGGCTGTTCGCAGATACGCAGTATTTT

j_call: TRBJ1-1
d_call: NA
clone_size: NA
v_call: TRBV6-5
cdr3_length: 14
cdr3_aa: CASKRGGSDSQAFF
cdr3_nt: TGTGCCAGCAAACGAGGAGGAAGTGATTCTCAGGCTTTCTTT

j_call: TRBJ1-1
d_call: TRBD1
clone_size: NA
v_call: TRBV11-2
cdr3_length: 14
cdr3_aa: CASRGTGMNTEAFF
cdr3_nt: TGTGCCAGCAGAGGGACAGGAATGAACACTGAAGCTTTCTTT

j_call: TRBJ1-3
d_call: NA
clone_size: NA
v_call: TRBV18
cdr3_length: 18
cdr3_aa: CASSPTVTHQSSGNTIYF
cdr3_nt: TGTGCCAGCTCACCAACAGTCACTCACCAGAGCTCTGGAAACACCATATATTTT

j_call: TRBJ2-3
d_call: TRBD2
clone_size: NA
v_call: TRBV10-3
cdr3_length: 15
cdr3_aa: CAIRNSGGTTDTQYF
cdr3_nt: TGTGCCATCAGAAATAGCGGGGGGACCACAGATACGCAGTATTTT

j_call: TRBJ1-4
d_call: TRBD1
clone_size: NA
v_call: TRBV6-5
cdr3_length: 15
cdr3_aa: CASSYRGQGSEKLFF
cdr3_nt: TGTGCCAGCAGTTATCGGGGACAGGGGAGTGAAAAACTGTTTTTT

j_call: TRBJ2-5
d_call: TRBD2
clone_size: NA
v_call: TRBV3-1/TRBV3-2
cdr3_length: 15
cdr3_aa: CASSRGLAGQETQYF
cdr3_nt: TGTGCCAGCAGCCGTGGACTAGCGGGGCAAGAGACCCAGTACTTC

j_call: TRBJ2-5
d_call: TRBD1
clone_size: NA
v_call: TRBV4-2
cdr3_length: 16
cdr3_aa: CASSLNPGQSAETQYF
cdr3_nt: TGTGCCAGCAGCCTGAATCCGGGACAGAGCGCAGAGACCCAGTACTTC

j_call: TRBJ1-1
d_call: NA
clone_size: NA
v_call: TRBV19
cdr3_length: 14
cdr3_aa: CASSRVWANTEAFF
cdr3_nt: TGTGCCAGTAGCAGGGTTTGGGCGAACACTGAAGCTTTCTTT

j_call: TRBJ2-3
d_call: TRBD1
clone_size: NA
v_call: TRBV18
cdr3_length: 16
cdr3_aa: CASSPTTGGRADTQYF
cdr3_nt: TGTGCCAGCTCCCCGACTACAGGGGGCCGCGCAGATACGCAGTATTTT

j_call: TRBJ1-2
d_call: TRBD1
clone_size: NA
v_call: TRBV18
cdr3_length: 18
cdr3_aa: CASSPKIEGTAETYGYTF
cdr3_nt: TGTGCCAGCTCACCTAAAATCGAGGGGACAGCAGAGACTTATGGCTACACCTTC

j_call: TRBJ2-2
d_call: TRBD2
clone_size: few
v_call: TRBV4-1
cdr3_length: 18
cdr3_aa: CASGGLAGEAANTGELFF
cdr3_nt: TGCGCCAGCGGGGGACTAGCGGGGGAAGCGGCGAACACCGGGGAGCTGTTTTTT

j_call: TRBJ1-6
d_call: NA
clone_size: NA
v_call: TRBV4-1
cdr3_length: 16
cdr3_aa: CASSQGLGGNNSPLHF
cdr3_nt: TGCGCCAGCAGCCAAGGTCTTGGAGGGAACAATTCACCCCTCCACTTT

j_call: TRBJ1-6
d_call: TRBD1
clone_size: few
v_call: TRBV19
cdr3_length: 19
cdr3_aa: CASSALGQGLSSYNSPLHF
cdr3_nt: TGTGCCAGTAGTGCGCTGGGACAGGGTCTGAGCTCCTATAATTCACCCCTCCACTTT

j_call: TRBJ2-7
d_call: NA
clone_size: few
v_call: TRBV19
cdr3_length: 11
cdr3_aa: CARGGRTVQYF
cdr3_nt: TGTGCCAGAGGAGGACGGACTGTGCAGTACTTC

j_call: TRBJ1-6
d_call: NA
clone_size: NA
v_call: TRBV25-1
cdr3_length: 14
cdr3_aa: CASSDGQYNSPLHF
cdr3_nt: TGTGCCAGCAGTGATGGACAGTATAATTCACCCCTCCACTTT

j_call: TRBJ1-2
d_call: NA
clone_size: NA
v_call: TRBV28
cdr3_length: 14
cdr3_aa: CASSSPGENYGYTF
cdr3_nt: TGTGCCAGCAGTTCTCCGGGGGAGAACTATGGCTACACCTTC

j_call: TRBJ1-3
d_call: NA
clone_size: NA
v_call: TRBV18
cdr3_length: 17
cdr3_aa: CASSPRTAASSGNTIYF
cdr3_nt: TGTGCCAGCTCACCCCGGACTGCCGCCAGCTCTGGAAACACCATATATTTT

j_call: TRBJ2-6
d_call: NA
clone_size: NA
v_call: TRBV27
cdr3_length: 15
cdr3_aa: CASSPSGSGANVLTF
cdr3_nt: TGTGCCAGCAGTCCCAGCGGGTCAGGGGCCAACGTCCTGACTTTC

j_call: TRBJ1-6
d_call: NA
clone_size: NA
v_call: TRBV6-1
cdr3_length: 16
cdr3_aa: CASSEPGRSRGSPLHF
cdr3_nt: TGTGCCAGCAGTGAGCCCGGACGGTCGCGGGGTTCGCCCCTCCACTTT

j_call: TRBJ2-3
d_call: TRBD2
clone_size: NA
v_call: TRBV18
cdr3_length: 16
cdr3_aa: CASSLRAGLGTDTQYF
cdr3_nt: TGTGCCAGCTCATTACGAGCGGGGTTAGGGACAGATACGCAGTATTTT

j_call: TRBJ1-1
d_call: TRBD1
clone_size: NA
v_call: TRBV14
cdr3_length: 15
cdr3_aa: CASSRGQGLNTEAFF
cdr3_nt: TGTGCCAGCAGCCGAGGACAGGGGCTGAACACTGAAGCTTTCTTT